The 13 T cell receptor beta chains below were found in one sample sequenced in a study of T cells in Graves' hyperthyroidism and ophthalmopathy. There were TCR beta CDR3 regions amplified from RNA transcripts. When the TCR CDR3 underwent first-round RT-PCR, the HTBI primer set was used. TCRdb passed the multiplex PCR reads through MiXCR, listing each CDR3 protein once. The sample has 490,000 or so distinct CDR3 sequences; 20% to 25% are singletons. The specimen sequenced was blood. These receptors were taken from a woman in her seventies with Graves' ophthalmopathy.

The genes are TRBV6-5 and TRBJ2-5; 7 nucleotides agree with TRBD1. This CDR3 is built from 15 residues. V dropped 2 bases and J dropped 2; count of bases not matched to a gene: 5. The V gene's germline CDR1 is MNHEY and CDR2 SVGAGI. CDR3 residues: CASSYTGTAQETQYF. The CDR3 DNA sequence: TGTGCCAGCAGTTACACAGGGACAGCGCAAGAGACCCAGTACTTC.

This clonotype was recorded a few times. The chain carries TRBV6-5 and TRBJ1-1; D is unclear. V was trimmed by 0 bases and J by 1 base, leaving 12 bases between them. This CDR3 has 16 residues. Per the germline V gene, CDR1 is MNHEY and CDR2 is SVGAGI. DNA of the CDR3: TGTGCCAGCAGTTACTCGATTTGGAGTAAGAACACTGAAGCTTTCTTT. It is translated as CASSYSIWSKNTEAFF.

This clonotype was detected only a few times. The gene calls are TRBV20-1 and TRBJ2-6, with unresolved D. The CDR3 runs 11 residues. V shed 0 bases and J shed 11 bases, with 5 bases lying between them. Germline V gene lookup returns CDR1 DFQATT and CDR2 SNEGSKA (reference sequence). The CDR3 loop is CSARDMDVLTF. In DNA, the CDR3 is TGCAGTGCTAGAGATATGGACGTCCTGACTTTC.

The table lists this clonotype with a few counts. The rearrangement uses TRBV24-1 and TRBJ2-3; 8 bases fit TRBD1. The CDR3 has 13 residues. V gave up 6 bases and J gave up 3 bases; unmatched junction bases: 1. Germline CDR1 reads KGHDR; CDR2 reads SFDVKD. CDR3 sequence: CATSRTGTDTQYF. CDR3 bases: TGTGCCACCAGTCGGACAGGGACAGATACGCAGTATTTT.

The chain is built from TRBV6-2 or TRBV6-3 and TRBJ2-7; D assignment may be TRBD1 or TRBD2 (5 bases each). Trimming stripped 5 bases from V and 7 bases from J, with 18 bases between. The CDR3 loop spans 14 amino acids. The germline CDR1 and CDR2 sequences are MNHEY and SVGEGT. The CDR3 region is CASSPGTEVREQYF. In nucleotides, the CDR3 is TGTGCCAGCAGTCCCGGGACCGAGGTCCGGGAGCAGTACTTC.

The chain employs TRBV19 and TRBJ2-1, with 7 bases fitting TRBD2. The V segment lost 6 bases and the J segment 7 bases; nucleotides outside the gene matches: 9. CDR1 and CDR2 from the germline V gene are LNHDA and SQIVND (reference sequence). The CDR3 is made up of 14 amino acids. The CDR3 here is CASRGGSTLNEQFF. CDR3 sequence (DNA): TGTGCCAGTAGAGGCGGGAGCACTTTGAATGAGCAGTTCTTC.

This clonotype was detected many times. The chain recombines TRBV11-2 with TRBJ1-1; D possibly corresponds to TRBD1 (5 bases). V was trimmed by 1 base and J by 6 bases, leaving 12 bases between them. The CDR3 runs to 14 residues. CDR1 is SGHAT and CDR2 is FQNNGV in the germline V gene. The CDR3 reads CASSLGGVGAEAFF. In DNA, the CDR3 is TGTGCCAGCAGCTTAGGGGGGGTAGGGGCTGAAGCTTTCTTT.

A remark on this clonotype: It may be a read error: a sequence one base away is much more abundant. J is TRBJ1-2 and V is TRBV11-2; D uncertain. Per the germline V gene, CDR1 is SGHAT and CDR2 is FQNNGV. Between the trimmed V and J ends, which lost 1 base and 8 bases, there was a span of 17 bases. This CDR3 contains 15 residues. In DNA form, the CDR3 reads TGTGCCAGCAGCTTAGTGGGCAACTATACGTCCGGCTACACCTTC. It encodes CASSLVGNYTSGYTF. The variable domain in full, with the rest retrieved from reference TRBV11-2 and TRBJ1-2, is EAGVAQSPRYKIIEKRQSVAFWCNPISGHATLYWYQQILGQGPKLLIQFQNNGVVDDSQLPKDRFSAERLKGVDSTLKIQPAKLEDSAVYLCASSLVGNYTSGYTFGSGTRLTVV.

V gene TRBV6-5 combines with J gene TRBJ2-2; D remains ambiguous. The germline V and J ends were trimmed by 2 bases and 10 bases, with 17 bases remaining between them. Germline CDR1 and CDR2: MNHEY and SVGAGI. The CDR3 covers 15 residues. The CDR3 sequence is CASSYIYTLQVELFF. CDR3 DNA: TGTGCCAGCAGTTACATTTACACACTGCAAGTGGAGCTGTTTTTT.

This clonotype was seen more than once but under ten times. This chain links TRBV28 with TRBJ2-7, with 10 nucleotides matching TRBD1. V dropped 6 bases and J dropped 0; count of bases not matched to a gene: 5. CDR3 length: 15 amino acids. Germline V gene sequence: CDR1 MDHEN, CDR2 SYDVKM. This chain's CDR3 is CASRPGQGPSYEQYF. The CDR3 coding sequence is TGTGCCAGCAGACCGGGACAGGGGCCCTCCTACGAGCAGTACTTC.

This clonotype was seen only a few times. The chain joins TRBV6-1 to TRBJ2-3; 8 bases are a match to TRBD2. This CDR3 contains 13 residues. The germline gives CDR1 MNHNS, CDR2 SASEGT. V was clipped by 8 bases and J by 5 bases; unmatched bases: 6. Here the CDR3 reads CASGTTSGDTQYF. DNA of the CDR3: TGTGCCAGCGGCACAACTAGCGGAGATACGCAGTATTTT.

The chain employs TRBV15 and TRBJ1-3; D uncertain. From germline, CDR1 is LNHNV and CDR2 YYDKDF (reference sequence). The CDR3 has 14 amino acids. V was trimmed by 9 bases and J by 1 base, leaving 13 bases between them. CDR3: CATTTRLSGNTIYF. The DNA for the CDR3 is TGTGCCACAACTACAAGGTTATCTGGAAACACCATATATTTT. The whole variable domain, filled in from reference TRBV15 and TRBJ1-3, reads DAMVIQNPRYQVTQFGKPVTLSCSQTLNHNVMYWYQQKSSQAPKLLFHYYDKDFNNEADTPDNFQSRRPNTSFCFLDIRSPGLGDTAMYLCATTTRLSGNTIYFGEGSWLTVV.

The V gene is TRBV19, the J gene TRBJ2-3; 9 bases are a match to TRBD2. Germline V gives CDR1 LNHDA, CDR2 SQIVND (reference sequence). This CDR3 contains 18 residues. Trimming took 3 bases from V and 1 from J; bases not matched to a gene: 11. This CDR3 is CASSIGYGAGGGTDTQYF. The CDR3 region has the DNA TGTGCCAGTAGTATCGGGTATGGAGCGGGAGGAGGCACAGATACGCAGTATTTT.